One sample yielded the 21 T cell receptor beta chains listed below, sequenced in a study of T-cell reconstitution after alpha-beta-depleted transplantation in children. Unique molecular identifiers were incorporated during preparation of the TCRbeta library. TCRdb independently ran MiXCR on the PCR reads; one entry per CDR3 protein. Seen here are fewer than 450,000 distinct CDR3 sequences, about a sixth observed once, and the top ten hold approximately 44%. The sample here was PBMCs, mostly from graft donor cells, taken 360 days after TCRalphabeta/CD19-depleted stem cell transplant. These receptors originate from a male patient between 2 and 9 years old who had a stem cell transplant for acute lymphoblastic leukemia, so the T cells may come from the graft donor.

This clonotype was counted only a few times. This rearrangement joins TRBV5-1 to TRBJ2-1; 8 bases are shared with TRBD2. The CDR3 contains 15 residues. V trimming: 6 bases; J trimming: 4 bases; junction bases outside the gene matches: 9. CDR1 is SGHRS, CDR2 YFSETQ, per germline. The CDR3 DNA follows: TGCGCCAGCATGGCCCGGGTAGCGGGGTACAATGAGCAGTTCTTC. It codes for CASMARVAGYNEQFF. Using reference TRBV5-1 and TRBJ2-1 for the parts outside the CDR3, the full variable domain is KAGVTQTPRYLIKTRGQQVTLSCSPISGHRSVSWYQQTPGQGLQFLFEYFSETQRNKGNFPGRFSGRQFSNSRSEMNVSTLELGDSALYLCASMARVAGYNEQFFGPGTRLTVL.

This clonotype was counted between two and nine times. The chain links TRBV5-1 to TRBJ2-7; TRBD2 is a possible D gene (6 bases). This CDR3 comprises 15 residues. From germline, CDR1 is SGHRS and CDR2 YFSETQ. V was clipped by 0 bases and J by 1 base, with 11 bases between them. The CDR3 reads CASSLEPGGSYEQYF. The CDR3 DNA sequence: TGCGCCAGCAGCTTGGAGCCCGGGGGTTCCTACGAGCAGTACTTC.

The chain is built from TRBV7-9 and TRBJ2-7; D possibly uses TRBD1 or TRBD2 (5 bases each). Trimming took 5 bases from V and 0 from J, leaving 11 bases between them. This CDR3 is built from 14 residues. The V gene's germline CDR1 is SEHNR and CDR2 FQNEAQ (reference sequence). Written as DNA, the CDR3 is TGTGCCAGCAGCGCGCCAGGGAGCTCCTACGAGCAGTACTTC. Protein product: CASSAPGSSYEQYF. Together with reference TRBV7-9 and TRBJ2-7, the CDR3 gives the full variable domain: DTGVSQNPRHKITKRGQNVTFRCDPISEHNRLYWYRQTLGQGPEFLTYFQNEAQLEKSRLLSDRFSAERPKGSFSTLEIQRTEQGDSAMYLCASSAPGSSYEQYFGPGTRLTVT.

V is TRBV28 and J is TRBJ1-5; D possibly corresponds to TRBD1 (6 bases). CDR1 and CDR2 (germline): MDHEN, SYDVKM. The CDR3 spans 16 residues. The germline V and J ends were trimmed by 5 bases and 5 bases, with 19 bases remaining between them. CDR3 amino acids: CASSVRLGAVDQPQHF. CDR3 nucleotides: TGTGCCAGCAGTGTACGGTTGGGGGCAGTTGATCAGCCCCAGCATTTT.

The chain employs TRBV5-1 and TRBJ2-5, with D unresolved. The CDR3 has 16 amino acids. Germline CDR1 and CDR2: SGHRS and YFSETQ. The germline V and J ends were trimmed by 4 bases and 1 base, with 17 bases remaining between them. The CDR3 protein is CASSARAPISQETQYF. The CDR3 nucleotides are TGCGCCAGCAGCGCTAGGGCCCCGATTAGCCAAGAGACCCAGTACTTC.

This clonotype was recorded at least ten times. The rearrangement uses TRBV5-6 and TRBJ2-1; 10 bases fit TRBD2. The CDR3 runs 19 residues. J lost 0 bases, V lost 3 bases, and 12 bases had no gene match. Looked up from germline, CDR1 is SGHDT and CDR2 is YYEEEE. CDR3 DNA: TGTGCCAGCAGCTGGAGCGGGAGGGCTTTTCGAAGCTCCTACAATGAGCAGTTCTTC. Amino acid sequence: CASSWSGRAFRSSYNEQFF.

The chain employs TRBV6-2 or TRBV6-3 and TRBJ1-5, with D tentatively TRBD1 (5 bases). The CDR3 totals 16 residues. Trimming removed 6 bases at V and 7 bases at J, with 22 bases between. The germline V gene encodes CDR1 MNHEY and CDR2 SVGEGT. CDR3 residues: CASRPWGKGDYQPQHF. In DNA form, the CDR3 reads TGTGCCAGCAGGCCCTGGGGGAAAGGGGACTACCAGCCCCAGCATTTT.

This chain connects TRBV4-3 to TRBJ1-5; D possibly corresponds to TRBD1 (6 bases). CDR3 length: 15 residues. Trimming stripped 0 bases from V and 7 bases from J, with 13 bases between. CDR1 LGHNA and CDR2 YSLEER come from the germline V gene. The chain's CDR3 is CASSQDLGGGQPQHF. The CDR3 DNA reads TGCGCCAGCAGCCAAGATCTAGGGGGAGGCCAGCCCCAGCATTTT.

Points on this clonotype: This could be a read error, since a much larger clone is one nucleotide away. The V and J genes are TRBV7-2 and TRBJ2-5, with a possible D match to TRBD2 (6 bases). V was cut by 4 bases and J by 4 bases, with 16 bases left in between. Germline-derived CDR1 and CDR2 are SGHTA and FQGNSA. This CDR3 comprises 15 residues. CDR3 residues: CASSYQTSLPETQYF. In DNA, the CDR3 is TGTGCCAGCAGCTACCAGACTAGTTTGCCAGAGACCCAGTACTTC. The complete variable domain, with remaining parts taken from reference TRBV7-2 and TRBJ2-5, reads GAGVSQSPSNKVTEKGKDVELRCDPISGHTALYWYRQSLGQGLEFLIYFQGNSAPDKSGLPSDRFSAERTGGSVSTLTIQRTQQEDSAVYLCASSYQTSLPETQYFGPGTRLLVL.

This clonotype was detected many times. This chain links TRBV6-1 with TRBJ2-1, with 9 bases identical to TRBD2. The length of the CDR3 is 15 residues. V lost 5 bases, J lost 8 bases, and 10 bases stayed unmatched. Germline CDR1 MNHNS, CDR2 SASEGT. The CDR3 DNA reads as TGTGCCAGCAGTCCGCCGGGACTAGCATTTGATGAGCAGTTCTTC. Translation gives CASSPPGLAFDEQFF.

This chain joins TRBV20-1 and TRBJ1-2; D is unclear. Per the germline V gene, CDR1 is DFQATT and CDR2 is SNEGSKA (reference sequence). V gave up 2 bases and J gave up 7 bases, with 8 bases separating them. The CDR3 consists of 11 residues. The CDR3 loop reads CSARSLAGYTF. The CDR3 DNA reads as TGCAGTGCTAGATCTCTTGCTGGCTACACCTTC.

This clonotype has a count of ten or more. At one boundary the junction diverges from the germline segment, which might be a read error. CDR3 sequence: CASSLQGASTDTQYF. Here the CDR3 DNA reads TGTGCCAGTAGCTTACAGGGGGCTAGCACAGATACGCAGTATTTT. The J gene is TRBJ2-3, the V gene TRBV5-1, with 9 positions matching TRBD1. Germline V CDR1 and CDR2: SGHRS, YFSETQ. This CDR3 spans 15 amino acids.

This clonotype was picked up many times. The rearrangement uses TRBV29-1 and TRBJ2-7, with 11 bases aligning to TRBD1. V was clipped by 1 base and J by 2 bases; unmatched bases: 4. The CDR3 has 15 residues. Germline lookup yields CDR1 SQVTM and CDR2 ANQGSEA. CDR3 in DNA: TGCAGCGTTGAAGGAGTGGGACAGGGGGCCTACGAGCAGTACTTC. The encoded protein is CSVEGVGQGAYEQYF.

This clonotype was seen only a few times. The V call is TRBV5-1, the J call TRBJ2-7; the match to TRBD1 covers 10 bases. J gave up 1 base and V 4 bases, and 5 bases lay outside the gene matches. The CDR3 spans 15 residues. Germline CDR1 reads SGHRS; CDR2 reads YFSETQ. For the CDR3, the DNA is TGCGCCAGCAGCCCGGGGACAGGGGATTCCTACGAGCAGTACTTC. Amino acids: CASSPGTGDSYEQYF.

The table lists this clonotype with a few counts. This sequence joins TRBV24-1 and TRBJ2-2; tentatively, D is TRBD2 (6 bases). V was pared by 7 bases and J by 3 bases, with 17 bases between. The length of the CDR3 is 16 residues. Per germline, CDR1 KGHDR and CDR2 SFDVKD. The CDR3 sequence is CATSPGVDADTGELFF. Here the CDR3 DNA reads TGTGCCACCAGCCCGGGGGTAGACGCGGACACCGGGGAGCTGTTTTTT.

The CDR3 sequence is CSASIGRGLNEQFF. The CDR3 region has the DNA TGCAGTGCTAGTATCGGGAGAGGTCTGAATGAGCAGTTCTTC. The chain links TRBV20-1 to TRBJ2-1; a possible D gene is TRBD2 (6 bases). Trimming cost V 3 bases and J 7 bases, with 16 bases left between them. From germline, CDR1 is DFQATT and CDR2 SNEGSKA (reference sequence). This CDR3 has 14 residues.

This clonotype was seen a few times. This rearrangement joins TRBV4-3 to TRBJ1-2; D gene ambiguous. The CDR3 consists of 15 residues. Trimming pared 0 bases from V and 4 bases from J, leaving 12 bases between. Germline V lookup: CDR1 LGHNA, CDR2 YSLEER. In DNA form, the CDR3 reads TGCGCCAGCAGCCAAGACTACACAGAGGGCTATGGCTACACCTTC. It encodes CASSQDYTEGYGYTF.

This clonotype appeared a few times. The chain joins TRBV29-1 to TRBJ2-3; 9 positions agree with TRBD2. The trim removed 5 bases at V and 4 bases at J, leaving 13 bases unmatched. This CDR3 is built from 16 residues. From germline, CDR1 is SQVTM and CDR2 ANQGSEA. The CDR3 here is CSVSPLAGARADTQYF. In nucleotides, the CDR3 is TGCAGCGTTTCTCCCTTAGCGGGAGCGAGAGCAGATACGCAGTATTTT.

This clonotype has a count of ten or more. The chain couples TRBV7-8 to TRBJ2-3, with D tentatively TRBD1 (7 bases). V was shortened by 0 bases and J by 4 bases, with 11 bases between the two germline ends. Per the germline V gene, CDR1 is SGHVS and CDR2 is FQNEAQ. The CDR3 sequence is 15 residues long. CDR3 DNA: TGTGCCAGCAGCTTAGCTCAGGGGGGACCAGATACGCAGTATTTT. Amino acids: CASSLAQGGPDTQYF.

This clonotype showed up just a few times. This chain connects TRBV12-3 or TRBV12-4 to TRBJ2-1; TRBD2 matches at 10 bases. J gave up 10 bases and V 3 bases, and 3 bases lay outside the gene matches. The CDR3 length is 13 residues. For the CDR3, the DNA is TGTGCCAGCAGTTTGGGGACTAGCGACGAGCAGTTCTTC. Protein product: CASSLGTSDEQFF.

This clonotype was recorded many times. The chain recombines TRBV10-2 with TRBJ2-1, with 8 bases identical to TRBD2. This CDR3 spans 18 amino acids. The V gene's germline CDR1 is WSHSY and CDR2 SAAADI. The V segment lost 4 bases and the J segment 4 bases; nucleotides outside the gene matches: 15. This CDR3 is CASSGDERLAWAYNEQFF. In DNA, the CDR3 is TGCGCCAGCAGTGGGGACGAACGACTAGCGTGGGCTTACAATGAGCAGTTCTTC.